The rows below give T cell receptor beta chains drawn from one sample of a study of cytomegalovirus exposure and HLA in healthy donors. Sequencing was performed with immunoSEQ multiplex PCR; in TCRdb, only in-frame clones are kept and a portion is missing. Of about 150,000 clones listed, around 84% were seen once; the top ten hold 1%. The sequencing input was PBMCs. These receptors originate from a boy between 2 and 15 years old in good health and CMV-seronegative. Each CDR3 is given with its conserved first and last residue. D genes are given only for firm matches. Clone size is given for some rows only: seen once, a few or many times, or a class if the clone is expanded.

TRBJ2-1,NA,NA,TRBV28,CASSLFTGSDEQFF,TGTGCCAGCAGTTTATTTACAGGGAGCGATGAGCAGTTCTTC
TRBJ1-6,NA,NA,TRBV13,CASSAPPDSPLHF,TGTGCCAGCAGCGCCCCGCCGGATTCACCCCTCCACTTT
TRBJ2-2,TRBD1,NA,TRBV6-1,CASSEGDRGTNTGELFF,TGTGCCAGCAGTGAAGGTGACAGGGGTACGAACACCGGGGAGCTGTTTTTT
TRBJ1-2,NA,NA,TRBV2,CASSEGFGVVGYTF,TGTGCCAGCAGTGAAGGCTTCGGGGTAGTTGGCTACACCTTC
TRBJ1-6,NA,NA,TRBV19,CASSIGQGWSPLHF,TGTGCCAGTAGCATAGGGCAGGGGTGGTCACCCCTCCACTTT
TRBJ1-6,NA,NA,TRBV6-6,CASSSRVPNSPLHF,TGTGCCAGCAGCTCCCGGGTACCTAATTCACCCCTCCACTTT
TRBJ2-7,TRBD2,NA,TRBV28,CASSPTSGTSYEQYF,TGTGCCAGCAGCCCTACTAGCGGGACTTCCTACGAGCAGTACTTC
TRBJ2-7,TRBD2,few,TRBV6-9,CASSRSGKNYEQYF,TGTGCCAGCAGCCGTAGCGGGAAAAACTACGAGCAGTACTTC
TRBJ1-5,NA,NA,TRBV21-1,CASSKSLMRNQPQHF,TGTGCCAGCAGCAAATCTCTTATGCGGAATCAGCCCCAGCATTTT
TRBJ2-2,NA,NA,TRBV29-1,CSVVGLTGELFF,TGCAGCGTTGTGGGCCTTACCGGGGAGCTGTTTTTT
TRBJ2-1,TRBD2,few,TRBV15,CATSRDGGTYNEQFF,TGTGCCACCAGCAGAGACGGGGGGACCTACAATGAGCAGTTCTTC